The 10 T cell receptor beta chains below come from one sample, sequenced in a study of T-cell reconstitution after alpha-beta-depleted transplantation in children. The library targeted TCRbeta and was prepared with unique molecular identifiers. TCRdb itself ran the PCR reads through MiXCR, one entry per CDR3 protein. The table shows about 980,000 distinct CDR3 sequences, with under 30% occurring only once. The specimen was PBMCs, mostly from graft donor cells, collected 360 days after TCRalphabeta/CD19-depleted stem cell transplant. The receptors were gathered from a boy in the first two years of life who had a stem cell transplant for SCID, so the T cells may come from the graft donor.

This clonotype came up a few times. The chain carries TRBV12-3 or TRBV12-4 and TRBJ1-5, with TRBD1 matching 9 bases. The CDR3 is made up of 15 amino acids. V trimming: 4 bases; J trimming: 7 bases; junction bases outside the gene matches: 8. CDR3 amino acids: CASSSQGAGRQPQHF. As DNA, the CDR3 is TGTGCCAGCAGTTCACAGGGGGCTGGGCGCCAGCCCCAGCATTTT.

The chain joins TRBV12-3 or TRBV12-4 to TRBJ1-3; no firm D call. This CDR3 has 13 residues. With 7 bases removed from V and 0 bases from J, the gap between germline ends came to 7 bases. The CDR3 nucleotides read TGTGCCAGCACCGGCGGCTCTGGAAACACCATATATTTT. It encodes CASTGGSGNTIYF.

The rearrangement uses TRBV6-5 and TRBJ2-2; D is possibly TRBD1 (6 bases). The germline CDR1 and CDR2 sequences are MNHEY and SVGAGI. Between the trimmed V and J ends, which lost 0 bases and 0 bases, there was a span of 17 bases. The CDR3 length is 19 residues. CDR3 in amino acids: CASSYSMYPGQTNTGELFF. CDR3 nucleotides: TGTGCCAGCAGTTACTCGATGTACCCGGGACAAACGAACACCGGGGAGCTGTTTTTT.

This clonotype was recorded a few times. The V call is TRBV12-3 or TRBV12-4, the J call TRBJ2-5; D not certain. This CDR3 is built from 12 residues. With 6 bases removed from V and 3 bases from J, the gap between germline ends came to 8 bases. CDR3 amino acids: CASSPQKETQYF. The CDR3 nucleotides read TGTGCCAGCAGCCCGCAAAAAGAGACCCAGTACTTC.

The V and J genes are TRBV29-1 and TRBJ2-2, with 9 bases that match TRBD2. Trimming at V came to 4 bases and at J to 0 bases, leaving 6 bases not matched to a gene. Germline V CDR1 and CDR2: SQVTM, ANQGSEA. The CDR3 runs to 16 residues. For the CDR3, the DNA is TGCAGCGTTGGGGTTAGCGGGGGCGCGAACACCGGGGAGCTGTTTTTT. It translates to CSVGVSGGANTGELFF.

This clonotype was picked up a small number of times. V and J are TRBV7-2 and TRBJ2-4; D is ambiguous. The CDR3 is 16 residues long. V was trimmed by 4 bases and J by 1 base, leaving 14 bases between them. Per germline, CDR1 SGHTA and CDR2 FQGNSA. CDR3 bases: TGTGCCAGCAGCTCGACTGGACCTGGGGCCAAAAACATTCAGTACTTC. Translating gives CASSSTGPGAKNIQYF. The full variable domain, rest sourced from reference TRBV7-2 and TRBJ2-4, is GAGVSQSPSNKVTEKGKDVELRCDPISGHTALYWYRQSLGQGLEFLIYFQGNSAPDKSGLPSDRFSAERTGGSVSTLTIQRTQQEDSAVYLCASSSTGPGAKNIQYFGAGTRLSVL.

V is TRBV2 and J is TRBJ2-3, with D uncertain. Germline CDR1 is SNHLY and CDR2 is FYNNEI. CDR3 length: 14 amino acids. Trimming left V 4 bases short and J 2 bases short, with 10 bases between. The CDR3: CASSALDVTDTQYF. The CDR3 bases are TGTGCCAGCAGTGCCCTAGATGTCACAGATACGCAGTATTTT.

This clonotype was counted only a few times. V gene TRBV5-1 combines with J gene TRBJ2-7; D might be TRBD1 or TRBD2, each matching 6 bases. Germline lookup yields CDR1 SGHRS and CDR2 YFSETQ. V lost 0 bases and J lost 5, with 15 bases in between. CDR3 size: 15 residues. DNA of the CDR3: TGCGCCAGCAGCTTGGAGGTCCGGGGGCGAAACGAGCAGTACTTC. This sequence encodes CASSLEVRGRNEQYF.

This chain uses TRBV10-3 with TRBJ2-5, with 7 bases matching TRBD1. CDR1 and CDR2 from the germline V gene are ENHRY and SYGVKD. The CDR3 spans 14 residues. Trimming removed 4 bases from V and 4 bases from J; junction bases left unmatched: 6. Written as DNA, the CDR3 is TGTGCCATCAGTGTAACCACAGGGGCAGAGACCCAGTACTTC. Encoded protein: CAISVTTGAETQYF.

The chain is built from TRBV2 and TRBJ2-1; 8 bases are shared with TRBD1. Per germline, CDR1 SNHLY and CDR2 FYNNEI. This CDR3 is built from 12 residues. V gave up 6 bases and J gave up 10 bases; unmatched junction bases: 5. For the CDR3, the DNA is TGTGCCAGCAGCACAGGGGGTCGGGAGCAGTTCTTC. Protein: CASSTGGREQFF. Using reference TRBV2 and TRBJ2-1 for the parts outside the CDR3, the full variable domain is EPEVTQTPSHQVTQMGQEVILRCVPISNHLYFYWYRQILGQKVEFLVSFYNNEISEKSEIFDDQFSVERPDGSNFTLKIRSTKLEDSAMYFCASSTGGREQFFGPGTRLTVL.